This T cell receptor (beta chain) is from a study of blood T cell repertoires in COVID-19. Profiled with immunoSEQ multiplex PCR; TCRdb holds only in-frame clones, not every one. Among about 220,000 clones listed, 70% to 90% were seen once. Source material: peripheral blood. The sequence came from a human donor in a cohort sampled during active COVID-19.

The CDR3 region is CASSLDSVDTQYF. The CDR3 region has the DNA TGTGCCAGCAGCTTGGACAGCGTAGATACGCAGTATTTT. The chain couples TRBV7-8 to TRBJ2-3; TRBD1 might be the D (6 bases). The germline CDR1 and CDR2 sequences are SGHVS and FQNEAQ. The ends were cut back, 3 bases at V and 5 bases at J, with 9 bases in the middle. The CDR3 length is 13 residues.